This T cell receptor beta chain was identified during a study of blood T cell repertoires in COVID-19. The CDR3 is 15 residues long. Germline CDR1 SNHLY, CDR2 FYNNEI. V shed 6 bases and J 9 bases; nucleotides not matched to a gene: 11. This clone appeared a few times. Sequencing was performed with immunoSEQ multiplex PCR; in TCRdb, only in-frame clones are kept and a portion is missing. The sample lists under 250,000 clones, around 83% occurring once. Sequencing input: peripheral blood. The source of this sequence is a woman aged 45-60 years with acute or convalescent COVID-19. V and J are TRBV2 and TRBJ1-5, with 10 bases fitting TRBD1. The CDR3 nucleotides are TGTGCCAGCAGCACGGCCGGGACAGGGGTCTCGCCCCAGCATTTT. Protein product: CASSTAGTGVSPQHF.